This passage covers 11 T cell receptor beta chains from one sample sequenced in a study of blood T cell repertoires in COVID-19. Assay used: immunoSEQ multiplex PCR; TCRdb lists only in-frame clones, some missing. The sample carries 320,000 or so clones, around 84% recorded once. Sequencing used PBMCs or T cells enriched from blood (not recorded which). The source of these receptors is a woman in her 30s who had been exposed to COVID-19.

The CDR3 spells CASSLADSRGTDTQYF. DNA for the CDR3: TGCGCCAGCAGCTTGGCTGACTCACGCGGAACAGATACGCAGTATTTT. J is TRBJ2-3 and V is TRBV5-1; D gene uncertain. Between the trimmed V and J ends, which lost 0 bases and 3 bases, there was a span of 14 bases. This CDR3 has 16 amino acids. Germline V gene lookup returns CDR1 SGHRS and CDR2 YFSETQ.

The V call is TRBV4-2, the J call TRBJ1-6, with D uncertain. CDR3 length: 14 residues. Germline CDR1 LGHNA, CDR2 YNFKEQ. Between the trimmed V and J ends, which lost 1 base and 8 bases, there was a span of 9 bases. The CDR3 sequence is CASSQAGEHSPLHF. DNA for the CDR3: TGTGCCAGCAGCCAAGCCGGGGAACATTCACCCCTCCACTTT.

The chain recombines TRBV23-1 with TRBJ1-2; TRBD1 matches 7 bases. TRBV23-1 is an open reading frame whose function is uncertain. The ends lost 6 bases at V and 6 bases at J; junction bases unmatched: 7. CDR3 size: 13 residues. CDR3 sequence: CASSLLTGNGYTF. The CDR3 nucleotides are TGCGCCAGCAGCCTTCTGACAGGGAATGGCTACACCTTC.

This chain uses TRBV7-9 with TRBJ2-7; TRBD2 agrees at 15 bases. V was pared by 5 bases and J by 6 bases, with 5 bases of the junction left unmatched. This CDR3 region has 15 residues. Germline V gives CDR1 SEHNR, CDR2 FQNEAQ (reference sequence). CDR3 sequence reads: CASSQGLAGGSEQYF. For the CDR3, the DNA is TGTGCCAGCAGCCAGGGACTAGCGGGAGGTTCCGAGCAGTACTTC.

As for this clone: The germline gene is not matched at one end of the junction; a read error may be the cause. The genes are TRBV5-8 and TRBJ2-1; D call uncertain. The CDR3 spans 12 residues. Per germline, CDR1 SGHTS and CDR2 YDEGEE. CDR3 in DNA: TGTGCCAGCAGCCCCTGGCTAGGCTTAGTGATCTTC. Its translation is CASSPWLGLVIF.

V is TRBV5-4 and J is TRBJ2-6; D is uncertain. V lost 0 bases and J 2 bases, leaving 3 bases between the germline ends. CDR1 and CDR2 from the germline V gene are SGHNT and YYREEE (reference sequence). The CDR3 runs to 14 residues. The CDR3 loop reads CASSLGPGANVLTF. Here the CDR3 DNA reads TGTGCCAGCAGCTTGGGGCCTGGGGCCAACGTCCTGACTTTC.

This clone appeared a single time. The V call is TRBV10-3, the J call TRBJ2-1; TRBD2 matches at 7 bases. This CDR3 has 13 residues. Germline CDR1 is ENHRY and CDR2 is SYGVKD. V lost 8 bases and J lost 4; bases outside the gene matches: 5. CDR3 coding DNA: TGTGCCATCCAAAATAGCGGGTACAATGAGCAGTTCTTC. Encoded protein: CAIQNSGYNEQFF.

This chain uses TRBV2 with TRBJ2-2, with no clear D. This CDR3 has 13 residues. Germline V gives CDR1 SNHLY, CDR2 FYNNEI. Trimming left V 7 bases short and J 6 bases short, with 12 bases between. Here the CDR3 DNA reads TGTGCCAGCAACGAGGTACGGTCCGGGGAGCTGTTTTTT. This encodes CASNEVRSGELFF.

The rearrangement joins TRBV11-2 to TRBJ1-5; D call uncertain. In germline, CDR1 is SGHAT, CDR2 FQNNGV. V shed 0 bases and J shed 0 bases, with 12 bases lying between them. The CDR3 extends over 17 amino acids. In DNA, the CDR3 is TGTGCCAGCAGCTTAGATTTTGTGCGCTATAGCAATCAGCCCCAGCATTTT. It yields the protein CASSLDFVRYSNQPQHF.

The chain employs TRBV5-1 and TRBJ1-5; TRBD1 matches at 9 bases. CDR3 length: 15 residues. Germline V CDR1 and CDR2: SGHRS, YFSETQ. V gave up 1 base and J gave up 7 bases; unmatched junction bases: 6. The CDR3 protein is CASSLTPDRGQPQHF. The CDR3 nucleotides read TGCGCCAGCAGCTTGACCCCGGACAGGGGACAGCCCCAGCATTTT.

This clone appeared once. V and J are TRBV12-3 or TRBV12-4 and TRBJ1-1, with TRBD1 matching over 8 bases. The V gene end was trimmed by 6 bases and the J gene end by 5 bases; junction bases not matched to a gene: 5. This CDR3 spans 13 amino acids. The CDR3 here is CASSPRGRTEAFF. As DNA, the CDR3 is TGTGCCAGCAGCCCCAGGGGGCGTACTGAAGCTTTCTTT.